This record covers a single TCR beta chain. This clonotype has a count of ten or more. Its antigen is unknown. No base qualities exist here, and no much larger clone lies one base off it. The data originate from a study of response to subunit inactivated influenza vaccine (dated by TCRdb to the late 2010s). Some background on the complete study: Deep quantitative T cell receptor repertoire profiling was used in the study to track responses to a trivalent subunit inactivated influenza vaccine.

Library preparation used RT-PCR. Data came from an Illumina HiSeq 2500. Using fastp trimming at Q25 and MiXCR clonotype assembly, TCRdb reanalyzed the public sequencing data and kept in-frame beta chains. Every entry covers one CDR3 protein and lists the most common genes and DNA from its rows. Within this sample are about 190,000 distinct CDR3 sequences, with roughly 14% of them counted one time only. Clones ranked in the top ten supply under 30% of the sample. V and J are truncated by 3 bases and 7 bases respectively, leaving an intervening sequence of 12 bases. CDR1 and CDR2 are drawn from the germline V gene: SQVTM, ANQGSEA. Measured from the cysteine to the phenylalanine, the CDR3 is 12 residues long. Only the CDR3 DNA stays, 36 bases, in frame from base 1. What the authors observed across the whole study: It was suggested by the authors that each seasonal influenza vaccination may recruit only a limited number of new T cells.

The rearrangement combines TRBV29-1 with TRBJ1-1, with a tentative D gene TRBD1 over 6 matching bases. Source: CD8+ T cells sorted from PBMCs, taken about 5 days after vaccination. The origin of this receptor is a man in his fifties or sixties who received an inactivated influenza vaccine. Donor details come from another sample of the same person, matched by shared clones. Here the CDR3 is given as CSVETGGFEAFF. In nucleotide form, the sequence is TGCAGCGTTGAGACTGGGGGCTTTGAAGCTTTCTTT.